This entry features one T cell receptor beta chain sequence. Its binding antigen is unknown. No base quality information exists; no much larger clone differs at one position. The sample comes from a study of T cells in Graves' hyperthyroidism and ophthalmopathy (dated by TCRdb to about 2019). For the study in its entirety: To identify distinguishing TCR V-J signatures, a discovery cohort of 90 to 100 patients was used, comprising 43 with Graves' ophthalmopathy and roughly 60 with stable Graves' hyperthyroidism. Prospective prediction of ophthalmopathy was tested in an independent validation cohort consisting of fewer than 20 hyperthyroidism patients and 17 patients who later progressed to ophthalmopathy. The 100 or so discovery patients were randomly split 7:3 into training and test sets. In addition, the study compared T-cell repertoires in thyroid tissue and in blood from six Graves' hyperthyroidism patients. Once sampling was done, hyperthyroidism patients were given methimazole at a starting dose of 30 mg daily, whereas ophthalmopathy patients were given high-dose intravenous methylprednisolone. According to the paper, TCR Vbeta CDR3 sequencing was carried out on roughly 130 peripheral blood samples, which came from 40 to 45 ophthalmopathy, under 80 hyperthyroidism and roughly 17 progressor patients.

The study excluded patients with uncontrolled infections, other autoimmune diseases, pregnancy or lactation. Diagnoses were established on the basis of clinical symptoms, serum thyroxine and TRAb, thyroid ultrasound, and orbital computed tomography. Trizol reagent was used to extract total RNA, and RNA quality was then checked on an Agilent 2100 Bioanalyzer. The TCR beta CDR3 regions were amplified from the RNA transcripts. The TCR CDR3 was subjected to a first round of RT-PCR using the HTBI primer set and the Qiagen OneStep RT-PCR kit. A second multiplex PCR round built the libraries, followed by size selection and purification. Libraries were sequenced paired-end with 100 bp reads on an Illumina HiSeq2000. Concerning the study's data processing: SOAPnuke was used to process the raw data, with reads discarded if the reads contained adapters or uncalled bases, had a mean Phred below 15, or lacked an exact constant-primer or identifier match. COPE v1.2.5 was used to merge the high-quality paired reads, and each unique nucleotide sequence was defined as a clonotype. MiTCR v1.1 was used to align the clonotypes against IMGT TRBV, TRBD and TRBJ reference segments. The analysis was restricted to V-J combinations with a frequency above 0.0001, which together covered 98% to 99.2% of the repertoires. A TCS score was defined as the ratio between F50 (clonal expansion) and ExV (chaos), using BLOSUM62-based TCRdist between CDR3 peptides within each V-J. Welch's t-statistics and random forest reduced roughly 540 V-J features to around 14, which were used in a naive Bayes classifier (R e1071). The similarity between thyroid and blood repertoires was quantified using the Morisita-Horn index. TCRdb reworked the public reads: Q25 trimming with fastp, MiXCR clone assembly, productive beta chains retained. For every CDR3 protein sequence, its rows merge into one entry that carries the most common genes and DNA. These V and J calls originate from TCRdb's pipeline instead of the authors' own analysis. The table for this sample lists 480,000 or so distinct CDR3 sequences; 46% of them were counted only once. The ten largest make up 35% to 50% of the sample.

Overall study results and their limits: A model built on a 13 V-J signature distinguished ophthalmopathy from stable hyperthyroidism, reaching 87.88% sensitivity and 81.08% specificity in cross-validation and 80%/75% in testing. Blood samples also contained most of the expanded thyroid clonotypes (frequency above 0.001), which suggests that blood repertoires may reflect thyroid immune responses. In validation, the model predicted progression to ophthalmopathy a median of about 6 months before onset, with about 67% sensitivity and 72.22% specificity. No statistical method was used to fix the sample size in advance, and group allocation was not hidden from the investigators.

Looking up the germline V gene (reference sequence) yields CDR1 LNHNV and CDR2 YYDKDF. V and J are truncated by 3 bases and 7 bases respectively, leaving an intervening sequence of 12 bases. The CDR3 goes from the cysteine to the phenylalanine over 13 residues. Only CDR3 DNA is held: 39 bases, read in frame from base 1. Sequencing was performed on peripheral blood or thyroid tissue (not recorded which). The V gene is TRBV15 and the J gene is TRBJ1-2; the D gene identity is not certain. The receptor was derived from an adult woman with Graves' disease, either hyperthyroidism or ophthalmopathy (not recorded which). The sequence in DNA is TGTGCCACCAGCAGTTATGGGTCGGGTGGCTACACCTTC. Translated, it gives CATSSYGSGGYTF.